The entry below gives a single T cell receptor beta chain sequence along with its context. This entry belongs to a study of T cell clonotyping in hematopoietic cell transplantation. TCRdb's copy holds only in-frame clones and misses some; the assay was immunoSEQ multiplex PCR. The sample has approximately 11,000 clones; under 95% are singletons. Germline loops: CDR1 SGHRS, CDR2 YFSETQ. The ends were cut back, 2 bases at V and 4 bases at J, with 13 bases in the middle. The CDR3 loop spans 15 amino acids. This clonotype was obtained from a woman in her 50s in good health. Some clones in this sample may be carry-over from other donors' samples. V and J are TRBV5-1 and TRBJ2-1; the D gene is possibly TRBD2 (7 bases). Sequencing input: peripheral blood mononuclear cells. DNA for the CDR3: TGCGCCAGCAGCTTTGAAGGGGGGGCTTACAATGAGCAGTTCTTC. Its protein is CASSFEGGAYNEQFF.